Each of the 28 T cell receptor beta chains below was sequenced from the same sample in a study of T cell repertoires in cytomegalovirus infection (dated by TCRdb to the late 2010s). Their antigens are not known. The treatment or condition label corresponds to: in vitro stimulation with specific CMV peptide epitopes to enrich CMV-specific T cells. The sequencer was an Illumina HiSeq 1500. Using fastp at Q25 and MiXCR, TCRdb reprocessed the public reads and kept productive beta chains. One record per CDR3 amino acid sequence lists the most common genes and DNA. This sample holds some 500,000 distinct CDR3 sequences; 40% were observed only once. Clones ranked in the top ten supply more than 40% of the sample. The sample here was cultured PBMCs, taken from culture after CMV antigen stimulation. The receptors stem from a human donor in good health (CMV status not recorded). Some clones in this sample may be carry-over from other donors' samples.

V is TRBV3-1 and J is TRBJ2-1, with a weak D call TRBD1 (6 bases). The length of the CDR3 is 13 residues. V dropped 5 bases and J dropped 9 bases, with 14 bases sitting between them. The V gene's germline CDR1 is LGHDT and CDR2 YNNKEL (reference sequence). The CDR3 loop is CASSFQGFGEQFF. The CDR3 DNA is TGTGCCAGCAGCTTTCAGGGGTTTGGTGAGCAGTTCTTC.

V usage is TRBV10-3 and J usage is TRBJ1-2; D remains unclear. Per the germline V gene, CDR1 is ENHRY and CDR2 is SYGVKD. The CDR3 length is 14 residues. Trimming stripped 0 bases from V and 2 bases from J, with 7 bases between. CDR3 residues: CAISESPENYGYTF. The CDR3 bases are TGTGCCATCAGTGAGTCCCCAGAGAACTATGGCTACACCTTC.

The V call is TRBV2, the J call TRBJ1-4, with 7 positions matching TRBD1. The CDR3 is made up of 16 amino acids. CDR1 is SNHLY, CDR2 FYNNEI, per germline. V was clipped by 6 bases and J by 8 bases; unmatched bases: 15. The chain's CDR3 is CASRPGTALGNEKLFF. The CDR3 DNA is TGTGCCAGCAGGCCCGGGACAGCTCTGGGGAACGAAAAACTGTTTTTT.

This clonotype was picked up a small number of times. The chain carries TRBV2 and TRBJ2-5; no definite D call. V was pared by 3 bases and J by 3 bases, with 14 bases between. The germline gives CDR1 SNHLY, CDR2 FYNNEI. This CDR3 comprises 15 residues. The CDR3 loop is CASSEVSVGKETQYF. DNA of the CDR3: TGTGCCAGCAGTGAGGTTTCGGTGGGAAAAGAGACCCAGTACTTC.

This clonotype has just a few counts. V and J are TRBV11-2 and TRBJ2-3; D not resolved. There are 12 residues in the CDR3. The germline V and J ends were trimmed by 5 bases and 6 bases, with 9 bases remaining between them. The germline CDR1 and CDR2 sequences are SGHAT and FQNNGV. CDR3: CASSASMDTQYF. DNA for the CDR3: TGTGCCAGCAGCGCTTCGATGGATACGCAGTATTTT. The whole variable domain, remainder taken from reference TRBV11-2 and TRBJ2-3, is EAGVAQSPRYKIIEKRQSVAFWCNPISGHATLYWYQQILGQGPKLLIQFQNNGVVDDSQLPKDRFSAERLKGVDSTLKIQPAKLEDSAVYLCASSASMDTQYFGPGTRLTVL.

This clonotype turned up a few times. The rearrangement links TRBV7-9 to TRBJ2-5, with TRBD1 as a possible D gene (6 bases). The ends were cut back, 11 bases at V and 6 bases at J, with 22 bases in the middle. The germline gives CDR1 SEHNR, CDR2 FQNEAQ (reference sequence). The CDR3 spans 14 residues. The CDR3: CADPQGLPGKTQYF. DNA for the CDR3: TGTGCCGACCCCCAGGGGCTTCCAGGAAAGACCCAGTACTTC.

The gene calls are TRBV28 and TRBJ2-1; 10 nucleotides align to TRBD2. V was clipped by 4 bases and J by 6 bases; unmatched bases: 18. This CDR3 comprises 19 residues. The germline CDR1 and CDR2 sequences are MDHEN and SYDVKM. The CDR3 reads CASSSVSGRALLWGNEQFF. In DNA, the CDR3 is TGTGCCAGCAGTTCCGTAAGCGGGAGGGCCCTCTTATGGGGCAATGAGCAGTTCTTC. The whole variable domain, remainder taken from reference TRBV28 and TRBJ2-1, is DVKVTQSSRYLVKRTGEKVFLECVQDMDHENMFWYRQDPGLGLRLIYFSYDVKMKEKGDIPEGYSVSREKKERFSLILESASTNQTSMYLCASSSVSGRALLWGNEQFFGPGTRLTVL.

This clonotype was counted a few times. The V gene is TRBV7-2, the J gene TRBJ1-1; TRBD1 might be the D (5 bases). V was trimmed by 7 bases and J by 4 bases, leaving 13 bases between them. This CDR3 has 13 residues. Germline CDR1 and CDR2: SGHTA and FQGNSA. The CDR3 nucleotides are TGTGCCAGCACCCTCAGGGCTGGCACTGAAGCTTTCTTT. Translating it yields CASTLRAGTEAFF.

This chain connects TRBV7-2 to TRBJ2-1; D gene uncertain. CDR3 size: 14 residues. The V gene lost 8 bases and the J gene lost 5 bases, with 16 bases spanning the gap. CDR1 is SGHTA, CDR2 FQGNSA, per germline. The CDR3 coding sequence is TGTGCCAGCGTGGTTAGCCATTCCAACAATGAGCAGTTCTTC. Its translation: CASVVSHSNNEQFF.

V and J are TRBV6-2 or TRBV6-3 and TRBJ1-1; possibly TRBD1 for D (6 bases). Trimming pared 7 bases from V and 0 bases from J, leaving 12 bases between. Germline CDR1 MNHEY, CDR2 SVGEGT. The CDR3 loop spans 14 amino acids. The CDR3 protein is CASTDRTLNTEAFF. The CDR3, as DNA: TGTGCCAGCACCGACAGGACCTTGAACACTGAAGCTTTCTTT.

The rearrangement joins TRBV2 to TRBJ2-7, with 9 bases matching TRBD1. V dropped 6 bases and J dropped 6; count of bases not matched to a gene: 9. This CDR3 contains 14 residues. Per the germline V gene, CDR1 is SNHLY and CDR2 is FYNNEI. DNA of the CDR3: TGTGCCAGCAGCGCCGGGACAGGGTGGGGCGAGCAGTACTTC. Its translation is CASSAGTGWGEQYF.

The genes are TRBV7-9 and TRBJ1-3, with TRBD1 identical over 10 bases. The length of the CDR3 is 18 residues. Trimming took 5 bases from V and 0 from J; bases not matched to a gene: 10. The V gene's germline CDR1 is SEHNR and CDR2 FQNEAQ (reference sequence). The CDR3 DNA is TGTGCCAGCAGCCTCCGGGACAGGGGCCATATCTCTGGAAACACCATATATTTT. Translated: CASSLRDRGHISGNTIYF. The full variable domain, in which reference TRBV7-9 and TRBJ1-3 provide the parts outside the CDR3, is DTGVSQNPRHKITKRGQNVTFRCDPISEHNRLYWYRQTLGQGPEFLTYFQNEAQLEKSRLLSDRFSAERPKGSFSTLEIQRTEQGDSAMYLCASSLRDRGHISGNTIYFGEGSWLTVV.

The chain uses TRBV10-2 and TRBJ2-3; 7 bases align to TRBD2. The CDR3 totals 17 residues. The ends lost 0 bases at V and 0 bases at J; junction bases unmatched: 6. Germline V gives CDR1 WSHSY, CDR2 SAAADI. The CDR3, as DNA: TGCGCCAGCAGTGAGTCGAGGTGGGAGGGGAGCACAGATACGCAGTATTTT. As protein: CASSESRWEGSTDTQYF.

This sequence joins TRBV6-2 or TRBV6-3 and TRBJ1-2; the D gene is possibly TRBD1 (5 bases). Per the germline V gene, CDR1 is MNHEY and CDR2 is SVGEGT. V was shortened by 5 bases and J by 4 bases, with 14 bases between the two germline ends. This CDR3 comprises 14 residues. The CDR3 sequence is CASSPRGFLYGYTF. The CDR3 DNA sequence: TGTGCCAGCAGTCCACGGGGGTTCCTCTATGGCTACACCTTC.

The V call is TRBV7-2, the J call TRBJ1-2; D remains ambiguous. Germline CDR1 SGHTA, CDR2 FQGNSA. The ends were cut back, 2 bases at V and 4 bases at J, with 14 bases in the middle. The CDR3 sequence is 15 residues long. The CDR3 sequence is CASSLREMLIYGYTF. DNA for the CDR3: TGTGCCAGCAGCTTAAGGGAGATGCTAATCTATGGCTACACCTTC.

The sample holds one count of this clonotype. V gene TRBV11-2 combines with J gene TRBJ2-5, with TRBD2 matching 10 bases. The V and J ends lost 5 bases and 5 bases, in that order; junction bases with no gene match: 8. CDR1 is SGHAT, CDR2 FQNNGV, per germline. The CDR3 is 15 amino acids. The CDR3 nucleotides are TGTGCCAGCAGCCTGACAACTAGCGGGATTGAGACCCAGTACTTC. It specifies CASSLTTSGIETQYF.

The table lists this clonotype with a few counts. This CDR3 reads CASSFGQETQYF. The CDR3 coding sequence is TGTGCCAGCAGTTTTGGGCAAGAGACCCAGTACTTC. V is TRBV6-6 and J is TRBJ2-5; D call uncertain. The CDR3 totals 12 residues. Per the germline V gene, CDR1 is MNHNY and CDR2 is SVGAGI (reference sequence). V was shortened by 4 bases and J by 2 bases, with 5 bases between the two germline ends.

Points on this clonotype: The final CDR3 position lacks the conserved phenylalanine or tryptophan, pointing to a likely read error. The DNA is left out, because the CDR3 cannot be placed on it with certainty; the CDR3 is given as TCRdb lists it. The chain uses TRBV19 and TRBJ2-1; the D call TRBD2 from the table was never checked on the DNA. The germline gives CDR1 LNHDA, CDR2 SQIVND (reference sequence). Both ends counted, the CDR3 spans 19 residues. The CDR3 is CASIPGPGLAEPSYNEQLL.

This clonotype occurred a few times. CDR3 residues: CASSPGRYRDSENTEAFF. The CDR3 DNA is TGTGCCAGCAGCCCAGGCCGGTACCGGGACAGTGAGAACACTGAAGCTTTCTTT. V usage is TRBV7-9 and J usage is TRBJ1-1; 7 bases map to TRBD1. Trimming at V came to 5 bases and at J to 1 base, leaving 16 bases not matched to a gene. The CDR3 length is 18 residues. The V gene's germline CDR1 is SEHNR and CDR2 FQNEAQ (reference sequence). The full variable domain, in which reference TRBV7-9 and TRBJ1-1 provide the parts outside the CDR3, is DTGVSQNPRHKITKRGQNVTFRCDPISEHNRLYWYRQTLGQGPEFLTYFQNEAQLEKSRLLSDRFSAERPKGSFSTLEIQRTEQGDSAMYLCASSPGRYRDSENTEAFFGQGTRLTVV.

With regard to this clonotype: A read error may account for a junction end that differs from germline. The CDR3 DNA follows: TGTGCCAGCAGTATTTGGAGTTCCATGAACACTGAAGCTTTCTTT. Its translation: CASSIWSSMNTEAFF. This chain links TRBV19 with TRBJ1-1; D uncertain. The CDR3 totals 15 residues. CDR1 and CDR2 from the germline V gene are LNHDA and SQIVND (reference sequence).

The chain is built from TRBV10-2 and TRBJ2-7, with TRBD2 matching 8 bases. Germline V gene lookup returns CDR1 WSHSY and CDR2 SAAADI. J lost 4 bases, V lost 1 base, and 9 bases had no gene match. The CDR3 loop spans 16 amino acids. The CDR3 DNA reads TGCGCCAGCAGTGAGTGGGGACTAGGGTTAGGTTACGAGCAGTACTTC. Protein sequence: CASSEWGLGLGYEQYF.

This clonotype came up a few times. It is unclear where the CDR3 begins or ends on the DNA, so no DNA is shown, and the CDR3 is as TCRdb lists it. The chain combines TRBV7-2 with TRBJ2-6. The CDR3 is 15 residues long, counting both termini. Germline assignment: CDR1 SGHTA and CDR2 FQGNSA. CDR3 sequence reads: CASSFQVSGANVLTF.

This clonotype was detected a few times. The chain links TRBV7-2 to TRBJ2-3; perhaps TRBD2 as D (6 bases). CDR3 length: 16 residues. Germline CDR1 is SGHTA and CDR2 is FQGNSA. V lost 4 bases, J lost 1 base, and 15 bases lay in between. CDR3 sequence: CASSSRRARGTDTQYF. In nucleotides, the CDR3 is TGTGCCAGCAGCTCTCGGAGGGCCCGGGGCACAGATACGCAGTATTTT.

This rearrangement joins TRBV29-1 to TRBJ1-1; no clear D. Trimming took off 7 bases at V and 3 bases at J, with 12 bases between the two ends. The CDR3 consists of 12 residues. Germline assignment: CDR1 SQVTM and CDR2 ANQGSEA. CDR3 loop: CSGTAWDTEAFF. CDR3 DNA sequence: TGCAGCGGGACTGCGTGGGACACTGAAGCTTTCTTT.

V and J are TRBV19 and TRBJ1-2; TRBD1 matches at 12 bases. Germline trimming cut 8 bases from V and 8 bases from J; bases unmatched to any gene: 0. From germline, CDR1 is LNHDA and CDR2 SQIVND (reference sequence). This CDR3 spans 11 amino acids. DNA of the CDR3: TGTGCCAGTGGGACAGGGGGCGGCTACACCTTC. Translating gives CASGTGGGYTF.

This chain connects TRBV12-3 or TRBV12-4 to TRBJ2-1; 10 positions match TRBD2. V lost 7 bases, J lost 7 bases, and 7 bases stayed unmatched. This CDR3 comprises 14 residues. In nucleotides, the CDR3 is TGTGCCAGCACCCTAGCGGGAGATAAGAATGAGCAGTTCTTC. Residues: CASTLAGDKNEQFF.

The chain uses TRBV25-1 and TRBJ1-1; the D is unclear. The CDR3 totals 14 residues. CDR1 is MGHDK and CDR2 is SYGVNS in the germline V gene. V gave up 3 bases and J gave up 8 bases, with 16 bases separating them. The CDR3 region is CASSEGSDPWEAFF. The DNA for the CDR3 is TGTGCCAGCAGTGAGGGGTCGGATCCTTGGGAAGCTTTCTTT.

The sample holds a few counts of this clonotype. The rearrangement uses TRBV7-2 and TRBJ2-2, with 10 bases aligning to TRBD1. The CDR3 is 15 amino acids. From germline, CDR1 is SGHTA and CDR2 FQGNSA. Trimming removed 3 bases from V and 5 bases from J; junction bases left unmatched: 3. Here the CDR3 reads CASSLGQGWTGELFF. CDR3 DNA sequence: TGTGCCAGCAGCTTGGGACAGGGGTGGACCGGGGAGCTGTTTTTT.